This TCR beta chain came from a study of CD8 T cells in ankylosing spondylitis. General observations from the study: Disease-linked clones were reportedly significantly enriched in matched ankylosing spondylitis synovial fluid. Peripheral blood held disease-linked clones only at relatively low frequency, and these were CD8+. What appeared characteristic of ankylosing spondylitis blood was a TCR beta motif of several highly homologous variants.

This clonotype was detected ten times or more. Its antigen is not identified. In making TCR beta libraries, quantitative 5'-RACE with molecular barcodes was used. MiXCR, run by TCRdb on the 5' RACE reads, gives a single entry per CDR3 protein. The table records approximately 140,000 distinct CDR3 sequences, around 9% of them present only once. Between the trimmed V and J ends, which lost 2 bases and 3 bases, there was a span of 4 bases. The CDR3 consists of 12 residues. The sequenced sample consisted of blood, either unsorted or a sorted T cell fraction (not recorded which). The chain joins TRBV12-3 or TRBV12-4 to TRBJ2-5; no definite D call. This sequence originates from a male donor with ankylosing spondylitis or in good health (not recorded which). The CDR3 reads CASSLPEETQYF. CDR3 coding DNA: TGTGCCAGCAGTTTACCGGAAGAGACCCAGTACTTC.